This T cell receptor (beta chain) was found in a study of blood T cell repertoires in COVID-19. Whole-study context: Sources were T cells, B-cell-depleted T cells, or PBMCs; the material itself was cDNA or gDNA.

Germline lookup yields CDR1 SGHNT and CDR2 YYREEE (reference sequence). Deletions cut 4 bases from V and 5 bases from J, with 19 bases between. This CDR3 is built from 15 residues. As handled by the study authors: Amplification of reference gene primers was used by the study to estimate nucleated cell counts. The repertoire was sequenced with immunoSEQ multiplex PCR; TCRdb's copy has only in-frame clones and lacks some. V and J calls and clone size are copied from that table; D and trimming were computed from the DNA. Among about 330,000 clones, 70% to 90% were seen once, and the ten largest hold 4%.

The sample taken for sequencing was peripheral blood. V gene TRBV5-4 combines with J gene TRBJ2-7; D remains ambiguous. This sequence originates from a woman aged 45-65 years with active or convalescent COVID-19. In DNA, the CDR3 is TGTGCCAGCAGCCTGTCCAGGCTGGCGCCCCACGAGCAGTACTTC. Translated: CASSLSRLAPHEQYF. The full variable domain, with the rest looked up from reference TRBV5-4 and TRBJ2-7, is ETGVTQSPTHLIKTRGQQVTLRCSSQSGHNTVSWYQQALGQGPQFIFQYYREEENGRGNFPPRFSGLQFPNYSSELNVNALELDDSALYLCASSLSRLAPHEQYFGPGTRLTVT.